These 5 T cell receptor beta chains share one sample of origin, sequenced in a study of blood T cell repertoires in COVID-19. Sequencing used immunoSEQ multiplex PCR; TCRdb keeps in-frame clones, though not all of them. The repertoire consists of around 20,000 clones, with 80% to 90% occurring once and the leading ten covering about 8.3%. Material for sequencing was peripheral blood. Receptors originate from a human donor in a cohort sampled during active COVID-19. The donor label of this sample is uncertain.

CDR3 nucleotide sequence: TGCGCCAGCAGCTTCGGGACTTCCATGCCCACCGGGGAGCTGTTTTTT. This gives the protein CASSFGTSMPTGELFF. V and J are TRBV5-1 and TRBJ2-2, with D possibly TRBD2 on 6 matching bases. The germline V gene has CDR1 SGHRS and CDR2 YFSETQ. V was clipped by 2 bases and J by 4 bases, with 15 bases between them. There are 16 residues in the CDR3.

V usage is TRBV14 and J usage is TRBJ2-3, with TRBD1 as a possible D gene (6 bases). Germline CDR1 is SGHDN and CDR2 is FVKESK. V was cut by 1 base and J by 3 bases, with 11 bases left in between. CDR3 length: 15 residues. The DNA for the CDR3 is TGTGCCAGCAGCCAAGCTGACAGGATAACAGATACGCAGTATTTT. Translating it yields CASSQADRITDTQYF. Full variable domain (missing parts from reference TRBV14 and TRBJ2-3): EAGVTQFPSHSVIEKGQTVTLRCDPISGHDNLYWYRRVMGKEIKFLLHFVKESKQDESGMPNNRFLAERTGGTYSTLKVQPAELEDSGVYFCASSQADRITDTQYFGPGTRLTVL.

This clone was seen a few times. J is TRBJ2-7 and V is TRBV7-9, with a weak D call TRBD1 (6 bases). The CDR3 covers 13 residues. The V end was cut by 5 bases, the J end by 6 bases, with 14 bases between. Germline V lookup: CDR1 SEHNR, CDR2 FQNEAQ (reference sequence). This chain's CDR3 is CASSSGVGGEQYF. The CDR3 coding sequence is TGTGCCAGCAGCAGTGGGGTAGGGGGCGAGCAGTACTTC.

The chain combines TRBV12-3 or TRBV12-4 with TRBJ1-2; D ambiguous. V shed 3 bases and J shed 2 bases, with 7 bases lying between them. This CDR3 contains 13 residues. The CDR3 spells CASSFRRNYGYTF. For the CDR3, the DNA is TGTGCCAGCAGTTTTCGGCGGAACTATGGCTACACCTTC.

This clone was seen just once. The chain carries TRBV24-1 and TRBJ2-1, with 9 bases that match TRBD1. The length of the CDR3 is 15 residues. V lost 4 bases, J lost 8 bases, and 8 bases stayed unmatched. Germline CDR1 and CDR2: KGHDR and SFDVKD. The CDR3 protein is CATSDPGQGIYEQFF. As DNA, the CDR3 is TGTGCCACCAGTGACCCCGGACAGGGGATTTATGAGCAGTTCTTC.